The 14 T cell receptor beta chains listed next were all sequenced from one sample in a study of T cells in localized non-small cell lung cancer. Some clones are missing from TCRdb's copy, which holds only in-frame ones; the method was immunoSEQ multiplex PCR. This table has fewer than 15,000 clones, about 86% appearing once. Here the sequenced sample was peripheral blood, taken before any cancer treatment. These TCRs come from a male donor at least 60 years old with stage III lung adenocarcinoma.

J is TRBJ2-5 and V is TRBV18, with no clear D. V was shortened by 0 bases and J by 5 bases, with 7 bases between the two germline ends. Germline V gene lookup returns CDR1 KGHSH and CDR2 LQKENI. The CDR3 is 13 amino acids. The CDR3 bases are TGTGCCAGCTCACCACCGGGGTACGAGACCCAGTACTTC. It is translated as CASSPPGYETQYF.

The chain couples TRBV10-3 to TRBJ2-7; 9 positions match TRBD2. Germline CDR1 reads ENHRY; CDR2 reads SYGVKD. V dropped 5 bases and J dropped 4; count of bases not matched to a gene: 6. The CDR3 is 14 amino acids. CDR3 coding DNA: TGTGCCATCAGTCCGACTAGCGGAGGGTACGAGCAGTACTTC. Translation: CAISPTSGGYEQYF.

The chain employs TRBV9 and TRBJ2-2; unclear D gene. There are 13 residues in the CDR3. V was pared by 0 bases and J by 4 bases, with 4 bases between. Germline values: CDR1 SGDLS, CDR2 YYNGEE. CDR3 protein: CASSVGPTGELFF. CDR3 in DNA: TGTGCCAGCAGCGTAGGACCCACCGGGGAGCTGTTTTTT.

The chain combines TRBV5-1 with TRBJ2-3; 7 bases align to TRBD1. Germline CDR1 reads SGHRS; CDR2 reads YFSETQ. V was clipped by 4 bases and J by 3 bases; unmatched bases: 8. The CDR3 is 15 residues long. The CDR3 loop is CASSPGQASTDTQYF. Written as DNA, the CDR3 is TGCGCCAGCAGCCCAGGACAGGCTTCGACAGATACGCAGTATTTT.

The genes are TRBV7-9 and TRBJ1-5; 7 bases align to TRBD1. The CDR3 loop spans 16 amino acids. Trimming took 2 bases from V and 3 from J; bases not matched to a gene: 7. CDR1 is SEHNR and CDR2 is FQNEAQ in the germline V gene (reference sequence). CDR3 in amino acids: CASSLSQTGTNQPQHF. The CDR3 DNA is TGTGCCAGCAGCTTATCCCAGACAGGGACCAATCAGCCCCAGCATTTT.

The CDR3 DNA sequence: TGTGCCAGCTCAAGGGAGTTGGGGGGTGGAAACACTGAAGCTTTCTTT. Translation gives CASSRELGGGNTEAFF. V usage is TRBV18 and J usage is TRBJ1-1; maybe TRBD1 (5 bases). CDR1 is KGHSH, CDR2 LQKENI, per germline. V was clipped by 5 bases and J by 2 bases, with 18 bases between them. The CDR3 length is 16 residues.

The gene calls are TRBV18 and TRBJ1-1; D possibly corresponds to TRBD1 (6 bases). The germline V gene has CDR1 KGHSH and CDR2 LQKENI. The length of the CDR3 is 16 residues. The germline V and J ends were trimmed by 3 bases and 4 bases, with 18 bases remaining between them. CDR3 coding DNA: TGTGCCAGCTCACCTTCCCTTACAGGGCCGGGCACTGAAGCTTTCTTT. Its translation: CASSPSLTGPGTEAFF.

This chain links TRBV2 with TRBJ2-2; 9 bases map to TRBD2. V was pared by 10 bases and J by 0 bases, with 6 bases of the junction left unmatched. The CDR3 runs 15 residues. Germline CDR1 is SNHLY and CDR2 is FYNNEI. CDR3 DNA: TGTGCCACCTCCCGGACTAGCGCGAACACCGGGGAGCTGTTTTTT. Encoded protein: CATSRTSANTGELFF.

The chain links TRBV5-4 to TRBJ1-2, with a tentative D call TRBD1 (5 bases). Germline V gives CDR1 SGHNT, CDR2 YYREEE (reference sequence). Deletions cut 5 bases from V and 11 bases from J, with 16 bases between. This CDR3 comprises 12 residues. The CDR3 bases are TGTGCCAGCAGGAAGGTCGGGACTCCGTACACCTTC. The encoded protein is CASRKVGTPYTF.

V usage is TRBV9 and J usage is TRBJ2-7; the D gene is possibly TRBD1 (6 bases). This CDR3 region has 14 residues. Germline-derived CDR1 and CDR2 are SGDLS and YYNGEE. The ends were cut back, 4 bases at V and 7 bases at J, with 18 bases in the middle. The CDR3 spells CASSSTVGAGEQYF. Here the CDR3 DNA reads TGTGCCAGCAGCTCGACAGTGGGGGCAGGTGAGCAGTACTTC.

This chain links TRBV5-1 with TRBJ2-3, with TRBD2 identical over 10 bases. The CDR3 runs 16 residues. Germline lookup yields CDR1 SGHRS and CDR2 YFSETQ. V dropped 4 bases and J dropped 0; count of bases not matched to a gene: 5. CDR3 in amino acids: CASSQGTSVSTDTQYF. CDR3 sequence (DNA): TGCGCCAGCAGCCAGGGGACTAGCGTTAGCACAGATACGCAGTATTTT.

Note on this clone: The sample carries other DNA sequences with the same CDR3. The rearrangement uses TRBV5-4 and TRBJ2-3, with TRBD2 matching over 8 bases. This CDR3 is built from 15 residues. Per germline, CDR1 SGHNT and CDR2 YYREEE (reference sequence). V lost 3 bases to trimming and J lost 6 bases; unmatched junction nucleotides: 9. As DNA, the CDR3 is TGTGCCAGCAGCTCTGGACTAGCTGGTGGGGATACGCAGTATTTT. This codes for CASSSGLAGGDTQYF. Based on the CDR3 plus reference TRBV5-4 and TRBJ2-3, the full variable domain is ETGVTQSPTHLIKTRGQQVTLRCSSQSGHNTVSWYQQALGQGPQFIFQYYREEENGRGNFPPRFSGLQFPNYSSELNVNALELDDSALYLCASSSGLAGGDTQYFGPGTRLTVL.

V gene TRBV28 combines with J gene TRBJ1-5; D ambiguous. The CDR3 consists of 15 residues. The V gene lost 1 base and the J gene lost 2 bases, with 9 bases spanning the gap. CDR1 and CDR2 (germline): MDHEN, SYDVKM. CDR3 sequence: CASSLSTLGNQPQHF. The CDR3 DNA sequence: TGTGCCAGCAGTTTATCCACTCTAGGCAATCAGCCCCAGCATTTT.

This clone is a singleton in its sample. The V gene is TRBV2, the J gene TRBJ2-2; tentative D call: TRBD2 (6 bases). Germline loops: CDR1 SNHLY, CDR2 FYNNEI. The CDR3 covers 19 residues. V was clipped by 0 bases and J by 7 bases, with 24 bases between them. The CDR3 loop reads CASSEAFYRDSPNVGELFF. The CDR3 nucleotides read TGTGCCAGCAGTGAAGCGTTCTATAGGGACTCCCCAAATGTCGGGGAGCTGTTTTTT.